The present TCR beta chain was sequenced within a study of identical twins. In TCRdb, the 5' RACE reads were re-called with MiXCR into one record per CDR3 protein. The sample includes 500,000 to 600,000 distinct CDR3 sequences, about 20% of them seen just once. The sample was also reused in another study, on T cells expressing NK-cell markers.

The sequencing input was CD4+ T cells sorted from blood. The sequence was obtained from a woman between 18 and 30 years old in good health.

The CDR3 DNA reads as TGCAGCGTTGAAGGATACGGCGAGCAGTACTTC. Translation: CSVEGYGEQYF. The genes are TRBV29-1 and TRBJ2-7; no clear D gene. Germline V CDR1 and CDR2: SQVTM, ANQGSEA. Deletions cut 1 base from V and 6 bases from J, with 7 bases between. The CDR3 runs 11 residues.